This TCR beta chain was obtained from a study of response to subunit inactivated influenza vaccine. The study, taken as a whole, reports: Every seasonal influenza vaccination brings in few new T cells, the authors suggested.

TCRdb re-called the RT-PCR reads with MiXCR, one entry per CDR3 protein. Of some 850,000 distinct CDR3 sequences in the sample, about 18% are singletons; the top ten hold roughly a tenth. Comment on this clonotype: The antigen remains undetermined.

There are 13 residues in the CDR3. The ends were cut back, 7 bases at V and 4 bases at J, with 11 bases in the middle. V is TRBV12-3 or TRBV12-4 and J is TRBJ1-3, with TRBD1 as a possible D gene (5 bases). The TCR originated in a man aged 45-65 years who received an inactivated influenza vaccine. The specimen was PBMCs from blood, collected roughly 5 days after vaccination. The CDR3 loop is CASNAGYGNTIYF. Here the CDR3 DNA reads TGTGCCAGCAACGCAGGGTACGGAAACACCATATATTTT.